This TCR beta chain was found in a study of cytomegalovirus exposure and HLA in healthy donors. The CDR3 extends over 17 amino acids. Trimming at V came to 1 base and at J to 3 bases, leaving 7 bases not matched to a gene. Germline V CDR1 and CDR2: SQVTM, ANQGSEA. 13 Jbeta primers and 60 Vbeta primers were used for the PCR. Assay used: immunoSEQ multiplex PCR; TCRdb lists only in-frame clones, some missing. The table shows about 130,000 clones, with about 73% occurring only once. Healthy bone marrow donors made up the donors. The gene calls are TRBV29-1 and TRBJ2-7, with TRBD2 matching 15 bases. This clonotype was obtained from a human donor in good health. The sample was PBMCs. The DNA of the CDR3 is TGCAGCGTTGAAGGGACTAGCGGGGGGGCGAATTACTACGAGCAGTACTTC. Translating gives CSVEGTSGGANYYEQYF.